The TCR beta chain described here comes from a study of CD8 T cells in Susac syndrome. V shed 0 bases, J shed 3 bases, and the junction held 15 bases outside the gene matches. The CDR3 loop spans 19 amino acids. The germline CDR1 and CDR2 sequences are LGHNA and YNFKEQ. The RNA, 0.5 to 1 ug, was put through reverse transcription using random hexamers. TCRdb recomputed calls from the immunoSEQ multiplex PCR reads with MiXCR, one row per CDR3 protein. The profile shows under 550,000 distinct CDR3 sequences, about 85% of them singletons. Sequenced: CD8+ T cells from PBMCs. The receptor comes from a human donor with multiple sclerosis. The genes are TRBV4-2 and TRBJ2-7, with 9 bases identical to TRBD1. Written as DNA, the CDR3 is TGTGCCAGCAGCCAAGAAAAGTGGGGCAAGGGACAGGGAGGCTACGAGCAGTACTTC. Translating it yields CASSQEKWGKGQGGYEQYF.